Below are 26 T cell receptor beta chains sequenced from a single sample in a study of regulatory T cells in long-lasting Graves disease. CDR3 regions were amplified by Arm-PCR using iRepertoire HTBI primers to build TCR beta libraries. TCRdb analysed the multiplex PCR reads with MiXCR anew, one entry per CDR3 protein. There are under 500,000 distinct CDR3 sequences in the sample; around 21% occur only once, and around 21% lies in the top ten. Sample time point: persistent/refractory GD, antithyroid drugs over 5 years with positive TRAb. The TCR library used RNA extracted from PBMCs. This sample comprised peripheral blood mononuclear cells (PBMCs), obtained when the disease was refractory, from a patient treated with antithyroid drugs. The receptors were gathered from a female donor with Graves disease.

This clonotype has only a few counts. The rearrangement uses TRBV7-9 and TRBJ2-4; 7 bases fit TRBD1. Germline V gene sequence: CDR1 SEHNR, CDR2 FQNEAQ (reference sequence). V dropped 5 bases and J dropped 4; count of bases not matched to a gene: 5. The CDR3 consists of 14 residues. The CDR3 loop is CASSPGTDKNIQYF. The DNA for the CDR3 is TGTGCCAGCAGCCCCGGGACAGATAAAAACATTCAGTACTTC.

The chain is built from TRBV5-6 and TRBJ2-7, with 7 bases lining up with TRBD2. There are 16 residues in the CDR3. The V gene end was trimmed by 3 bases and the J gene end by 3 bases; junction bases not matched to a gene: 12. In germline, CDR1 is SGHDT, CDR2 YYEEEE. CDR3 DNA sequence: TGTGCCAGCAGCTGGTTCGGGACTAACATAAACTACGAGCAGTACTTC. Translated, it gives CASSWFGTNINYEQYF.

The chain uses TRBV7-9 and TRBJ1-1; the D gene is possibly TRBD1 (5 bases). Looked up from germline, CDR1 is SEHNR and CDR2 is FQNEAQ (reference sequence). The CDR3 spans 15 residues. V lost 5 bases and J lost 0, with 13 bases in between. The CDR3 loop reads CASSDSQGLNTEAFF. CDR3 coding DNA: TGTGCCAGCAGCGACTCTCAGGGACTGAACACTGAAGCTTTCTTT.

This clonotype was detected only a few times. CDR3 protein: CSASKLGNTEAFF. CDR3 DNA: TGCAGTGCTAGCAAACTCGGGAACACTGAAGCTTTCTTT. This rearrangement joins TRBV20-1 to TRBJ1-1; D unresolved. The CDR3 has 13 amino acids. Trimming pared 3 bases from V and 1 base from J, leaving 9 bases between. From germline, CDR1 is DFQATT and CDR2 SNEGSKA (reference sequence).

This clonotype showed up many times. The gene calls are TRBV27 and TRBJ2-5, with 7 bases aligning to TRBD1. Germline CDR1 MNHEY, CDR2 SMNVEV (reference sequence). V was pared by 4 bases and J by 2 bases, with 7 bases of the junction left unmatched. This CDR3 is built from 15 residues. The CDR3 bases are TGTGCCAGCAGTTCCCGCTGGGGACAGCAAGAGACCCAGTACTTC. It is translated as CASSSRWGQQETQYF.

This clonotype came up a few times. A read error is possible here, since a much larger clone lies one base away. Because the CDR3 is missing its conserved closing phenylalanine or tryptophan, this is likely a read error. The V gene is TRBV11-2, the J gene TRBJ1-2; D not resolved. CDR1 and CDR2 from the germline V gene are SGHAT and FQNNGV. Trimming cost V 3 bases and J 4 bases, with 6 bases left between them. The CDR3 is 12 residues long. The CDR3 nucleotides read TGTGCCAGCAGCTTGTCCCGCTATGGCTACACCTCC. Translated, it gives CASSLSRYGYTS.

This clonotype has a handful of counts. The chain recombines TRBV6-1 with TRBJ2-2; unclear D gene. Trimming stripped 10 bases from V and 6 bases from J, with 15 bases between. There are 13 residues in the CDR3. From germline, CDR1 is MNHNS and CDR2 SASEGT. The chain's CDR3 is CATTQSVSGELFF. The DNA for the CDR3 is TGTGCCACCACCCAGTCCGTATCCGGGGAGCTGTTTTTT.

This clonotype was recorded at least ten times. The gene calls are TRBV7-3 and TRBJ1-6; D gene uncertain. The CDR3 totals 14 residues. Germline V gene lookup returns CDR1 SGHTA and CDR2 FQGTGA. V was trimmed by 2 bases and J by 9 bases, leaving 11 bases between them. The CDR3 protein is CASSLDGVGSPLHF. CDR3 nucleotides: TGTGCCAGCAGCTTAGATGGAGTGGGTTCACCCCTCCACTTT.

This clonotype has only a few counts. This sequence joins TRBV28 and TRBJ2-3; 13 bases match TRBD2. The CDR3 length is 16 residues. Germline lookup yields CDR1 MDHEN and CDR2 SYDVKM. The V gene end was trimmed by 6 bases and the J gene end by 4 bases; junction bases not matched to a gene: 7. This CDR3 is CASRRGTSGNSDTQYF. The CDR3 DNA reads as TGTGCCAGCAGACGAGGGACTAGCGGGAACTCAGATACGCAGTATTTT.

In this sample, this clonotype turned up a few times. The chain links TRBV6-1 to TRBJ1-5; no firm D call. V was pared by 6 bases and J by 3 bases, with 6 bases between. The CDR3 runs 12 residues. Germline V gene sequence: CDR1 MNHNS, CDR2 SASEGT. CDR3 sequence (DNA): TGTGCCAGCAGAGACCTCAATCAGCCCCAGCATTTT. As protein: CASRDLNQPQHF.

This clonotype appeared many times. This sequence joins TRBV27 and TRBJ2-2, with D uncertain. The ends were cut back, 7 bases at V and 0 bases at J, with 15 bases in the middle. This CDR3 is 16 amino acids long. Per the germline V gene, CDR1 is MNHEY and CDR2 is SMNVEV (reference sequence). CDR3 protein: CASTRAWQTNTGELFF. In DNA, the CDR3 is TGTGCCAGCACCAGAGCTTGGCAAACGAACACCGGGGAGCTGTTTTTT.

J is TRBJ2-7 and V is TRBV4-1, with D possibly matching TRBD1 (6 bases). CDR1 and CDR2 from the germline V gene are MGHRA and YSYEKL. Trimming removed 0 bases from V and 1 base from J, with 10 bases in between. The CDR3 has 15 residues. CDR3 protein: CASSQDGGGSYEQYF. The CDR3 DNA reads TGCGCCAGCAGCCAAGATGGGGGCGGGTCCTACGAGCAGTACTTC.

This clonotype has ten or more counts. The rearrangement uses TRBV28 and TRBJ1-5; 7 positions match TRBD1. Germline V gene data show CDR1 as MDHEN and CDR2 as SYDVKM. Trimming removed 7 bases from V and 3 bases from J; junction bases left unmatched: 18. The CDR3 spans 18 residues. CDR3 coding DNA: TGTGCCAGCACCACCGCCATACCCGGGACAGCTATCAATCAGCCCCAGCATTTT. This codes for CASTTAIPGTAINQPQHF.

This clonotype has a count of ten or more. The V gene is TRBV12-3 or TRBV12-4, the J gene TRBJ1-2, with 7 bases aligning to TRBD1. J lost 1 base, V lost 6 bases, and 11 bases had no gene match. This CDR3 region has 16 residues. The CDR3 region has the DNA TGTGCCAGCAGCGGGACAGTAGATCACTATAACTATGGCTACACCTTC. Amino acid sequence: CASSGTVDHYNYGYTF.

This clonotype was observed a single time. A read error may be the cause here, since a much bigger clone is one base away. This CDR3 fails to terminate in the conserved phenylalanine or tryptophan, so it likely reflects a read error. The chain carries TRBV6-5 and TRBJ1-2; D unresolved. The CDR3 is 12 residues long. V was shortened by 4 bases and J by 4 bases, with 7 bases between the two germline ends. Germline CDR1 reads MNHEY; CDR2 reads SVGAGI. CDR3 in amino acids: CASSSLTYGYTL. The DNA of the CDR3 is TGTGCCAGCAGTTCTCTTACCTATGGCTACACCCTC.

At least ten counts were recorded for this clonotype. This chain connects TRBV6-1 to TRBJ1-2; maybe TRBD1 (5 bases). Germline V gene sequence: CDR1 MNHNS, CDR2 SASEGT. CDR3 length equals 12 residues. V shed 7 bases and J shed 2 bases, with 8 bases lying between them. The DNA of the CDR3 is TGTGCCAGCACCCGACAGAACTATGGCTACACCTTC. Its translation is CASTRQNYGYTF.

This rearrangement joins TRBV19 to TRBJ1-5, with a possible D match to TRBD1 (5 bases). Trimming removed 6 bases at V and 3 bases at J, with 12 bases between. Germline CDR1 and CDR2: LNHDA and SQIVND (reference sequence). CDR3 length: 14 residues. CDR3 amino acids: CASREGDYNQPQHF. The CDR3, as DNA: TGTGCCAGTAGGGAAGGGGACTACAATCAGCCCCAGCATTTT.

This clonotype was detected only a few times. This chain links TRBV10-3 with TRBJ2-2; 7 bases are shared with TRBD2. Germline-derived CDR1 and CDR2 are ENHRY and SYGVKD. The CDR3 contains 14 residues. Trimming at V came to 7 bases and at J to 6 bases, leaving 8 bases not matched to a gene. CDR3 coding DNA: TGTGCCATCACTGGGAGGGAGGACGCCGGGGAGCTGTTTTTT. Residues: CAITGREDAGELFF.

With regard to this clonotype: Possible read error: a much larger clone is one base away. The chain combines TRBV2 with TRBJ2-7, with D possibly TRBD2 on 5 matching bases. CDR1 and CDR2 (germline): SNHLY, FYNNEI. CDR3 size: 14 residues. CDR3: CASSASGLIYGQYF. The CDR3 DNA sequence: TGTGCCAGCAGCGCAAGCGGACTTATCTACGGGCAGTACTTC.

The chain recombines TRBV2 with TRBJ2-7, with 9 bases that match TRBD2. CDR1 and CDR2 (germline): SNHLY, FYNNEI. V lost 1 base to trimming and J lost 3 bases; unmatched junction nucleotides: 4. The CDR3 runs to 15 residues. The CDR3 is CASSEGASGIYEQYF. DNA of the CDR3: TGTGCCAGCAGTGAAGGGGCTAGCGGGATCTACGAGCAGTACTTC. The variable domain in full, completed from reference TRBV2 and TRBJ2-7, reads EPEVTQTPSHQVTQMGQEVILRCVPISNHLYFYWYRQILGQKVEFLVSFYNNEISEKSEIFDDQFSVERPDGSNFTLKIRSTKLEDSAMYFCASSEGASGIYEQYFGPGTRLTVT.

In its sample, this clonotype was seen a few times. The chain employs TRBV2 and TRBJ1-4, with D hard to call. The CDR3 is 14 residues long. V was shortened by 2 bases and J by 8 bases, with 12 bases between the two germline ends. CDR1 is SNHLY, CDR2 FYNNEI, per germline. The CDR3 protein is CASSETREIEKLFF. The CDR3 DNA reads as TGTGCCAGCAGTGAAACACGGGAGATAGAAAAACTGTTTTTT. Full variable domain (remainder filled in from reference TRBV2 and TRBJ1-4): EPEVTQTPSHQVTQMGQEVILRCVPISNHLYFYWYRQILGQKVEFLVSFYNNEISEKSEIFDDQFSVERPDGSNFTLKIRSTKLEDSAMYFCASSETREIEKLFFGSGTQLSVL.

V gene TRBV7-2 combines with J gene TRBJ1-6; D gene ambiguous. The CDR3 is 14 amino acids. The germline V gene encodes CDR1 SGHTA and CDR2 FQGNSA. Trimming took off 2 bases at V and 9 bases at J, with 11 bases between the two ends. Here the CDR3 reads CASSLTALGSPLHF. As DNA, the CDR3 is TGTGCCAGCAGCTTAACGGCCCTGGGTTCACCCCTCCACTTT.

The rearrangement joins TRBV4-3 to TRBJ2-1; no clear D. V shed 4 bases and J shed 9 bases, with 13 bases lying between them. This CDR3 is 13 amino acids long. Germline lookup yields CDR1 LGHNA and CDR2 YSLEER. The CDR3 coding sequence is TGCGCCAGCAGCCTGATCCGCCCCGGTGAGCAGTTCTTC. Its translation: CASSLIRPGEQFF.

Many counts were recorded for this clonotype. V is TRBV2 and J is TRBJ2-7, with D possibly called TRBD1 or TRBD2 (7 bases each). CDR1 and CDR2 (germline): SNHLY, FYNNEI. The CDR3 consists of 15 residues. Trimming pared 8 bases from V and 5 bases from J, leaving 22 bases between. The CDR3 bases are TGTGCCAGCGAGCCCCCGGGGGGTAGGGGGCACGAGCAGTACTTC. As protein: CASEPPGGRGHEQYF.

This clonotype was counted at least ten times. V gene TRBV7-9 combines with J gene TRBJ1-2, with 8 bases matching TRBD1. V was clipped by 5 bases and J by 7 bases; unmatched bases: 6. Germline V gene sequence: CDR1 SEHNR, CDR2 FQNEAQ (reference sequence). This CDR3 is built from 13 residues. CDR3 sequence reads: CASSPTGGVGYTF. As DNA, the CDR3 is TGTGCCAGCAGCCCCACAGGGGGAGTTGGCTACACCTTC.

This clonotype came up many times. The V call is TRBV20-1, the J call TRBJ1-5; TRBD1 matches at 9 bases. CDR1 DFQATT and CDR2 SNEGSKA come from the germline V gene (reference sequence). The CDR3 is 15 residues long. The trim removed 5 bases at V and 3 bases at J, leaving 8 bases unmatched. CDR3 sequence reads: CSAQGWDRDNQPQHF. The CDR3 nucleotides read TGCAGTGCTCAAGGGTGGGACAGGGACAATCAGCCCCAGCATTTT.